The 29 T cell receptor beta chains listed next were all sequenced from one sample in a study of cytomegalovirus exposure and HLA in healthy donors. The repertoire was sequenced with immunoSEQ multiplex PCR; TCRdb's copy has only in-frame clones and lacks some. This table holds about 190,000 clones, approximately 88% found once. The sample consisted of PBMCs. The receptors shown here come from a man younger than 35 in good health and CMV-seropositive.

This sequence joins TRBV9 and TRBJ1-3; 7 bases match TRBD1. CDR1 is SGDLS and CDR2 is YYNGEE in the germline V gene. The CDR3 has 12 amino acids. Trimming took 10 bases from V and 2 from J; bases not matched to a gene: 3. In DNA form, the CDR3 reads TGTGCCTCGCAGGGGGCTGGAAACACCATATATTTT. Translation gives CASQGAGNTIYF.

Comments on this clone: Other DNA variants within this sample encode the same CDR3. Here the CDR3 reads CASSSDRGYEQYF. The CDR3 bases are TGCGCCAGCAGCTCTGACAGGGGCTACGAGCAGTACTTC. The V call is TRBV5-1, the J call TRBJ2-7, with 8 bases aligning to TRBD1. This CDR3 is built from 13 residues. Germline V gives CDR1 SGHRS, CDR2 YFSETQ. The J segment lost 3 bases and the V segment lost 3 bases, leaving 2 bases of the junction unmatched.

Only a few counts were recorded for this clone. This chain links TRBV7-3 with TRBJ2-7; no clear D gene. V was cut by 5 bases and J by 3 bases, with 17 bases left in between. Germline CDR1 reads SGHTA; CDR2 reads FQGTGA. There are 15 residues in the CDR3. This CDR3 reads CASSDQTGDRYEQYF. The CDR3 nucleotides read TGTGCCAGCAGCGATCAGACCGGAGATCGCTACGAGCAGTACTTC.

The chain employs TRBV29-1 and TRBJ2-7; perhaps TRBD1 as D (5 bases). Germline V CDR1 and CDR2: SQVTM, ANQGSEA. The ends were cut back, 4 bases at V and 2 bases at J, with 12 bases in the middle. CDR3 length: 13 amino acids. The chain's CDR3 is CSVARAITYEQYF. For the CDR3, the DNA is TGCAGCGTTGCCAGGGCTATTACCTACGAGCAGTACTTC.

V is TRBV6-1 and J is TRBJ2-7; TRBD1 matches at 9 bases. Germline V CDR1 and CDR2: MNHNS, SASEGT. The CDR3 runs 17 residues. V gave up 1 base and J gave up 3 bases; unmatched junction bases: 10. The CDR3 bases are TGTGCCAGCAGTGAAGGAGGGACAGGGAATATATTCTACGAGCAGTACTTC. It yields the protein CASSEGGTGNIFYEQYF.

The chain links TRBV28 to TRBJ2-7; maybe TRBD2 (6 bases). Trimming stripped 6 bases from V and 4 bases from J, with 22 bases between. The germline V gene encodes CDR1 MDHEN and CDR2 SYDVKM. This CDR3 region has 16 residues. CDR3 sequence: CASRTPLRDSTYEQYF. The CDR3 nucleotides are TGTGCCAGCAGGACCCCCCTTCGGGACTCAACATACGAGCAGTACTTC.

The V call is TRBV9, the J call TRBJ2-3; D is perhaps TRBD1 (6 bases). V lost 1 base and J lost 6, with 6 bases in between. Per the germline V gene, CDR1 is SGDLS and CDR2 is YYNGEE. The length of the CDR3 is 12 residues. CDR3 in amino acids: CASSVQGDTQYF. DNA of the CDR3: TGTGCCAGCAGCGTACAGGGGGATACGCAGTATTTT.

The chain is built from TRBV13 and TRBJ2-1; 11 bases are shared with TRBD2. Germline CDR1 and CDR2: PRHDT and FYEKMQ (reference sequence). V lost 0 bases, J lost 4 bases, and 5 bases stayed unmatched. The CDR3 loop spans 17 amino acids. DNA for the CDR3: TGTGCCAGCAGCTTAGGTAGCGGGAGGGCAACATACAATGAGCAGTTCTTC. It encodes CASSLGSGRATYNEQFF.

V and J are TRBV18 and TRBJ1-2; the D gene is possibly TRBD1 (6 bases). V gave up 3 bases and J gave up 2 bases, with 7 bases separating them. The CDR3 loop spans 13 amino acids. The germline V gene has CDR1 KGHSH and CDR2 LQKENI. This CDR3 reads CASSPQGNYGYTF. CDR3 in DNA: TGTGCCAGCTCACCCCAGGGGAACTATGGCTACACCTTC.

The chain links TRBV6-5 to TRBJ1-5; D perhaps matches TRBD1 (5 bases). V was clipped by 6 bases and J by 5 bases, with 11 bases between them. This CDR3 comprises 13 residues. The V gene's germline CDR1 is MNHEY and CDR2 SVGAGI. CDR3 in DNA: TGTGCCAGCAGGTCGACAGACCATCAGCCCCAGCATTTT. Encoded protein: CASRSTDHQPQHF.

This clone was counted a few times. The V gene is TRBV6-1, the J gene TRBJ2-7, with D tentatively TRBD2 (6 bases). This CDR3 contains 15 residues. From germline, CDR1 is MNHNS and CDR2 SASEGT. V lost 4 bases and J 4 bases, leaving 17 bases between the germline ends. The CDR3 DNA sequence: TGTGCCAGCAGTGTTCTTCGGGACTCAATTTACGAGCAGTACTTC. Translating gives CASSVLRDSIYEQYF.

The gene calls are TRBV2 and TRBJ2-7, with D possibly being TRBD2 (5 bases). The CDR3 length is 13 residues. Trimming removed 5 bases at V and 3 bases at J, with 11 bases between. Germline V lookup: CDR1 SNHLY, CDR2 FYNNEI. CDR3 sequence: CASSYDGVYEQYF. The CDR3 nucleotides are TGTGCCAGCAGTTATGACGGGGTCTACGAGCAGTACTTC.

The genes are TRBV9 and TRBJ2-7, with a possible D match to TRBD2 (5 bases). The CDR3 covers 13 residues. Per germline, CDR1 SGDLS and CDR2 YYNGEE. Trimming shortened V by 3 bases and J by 1 base, and 8 bases separated the two germline ends. CDR3 region: CASSGRSSYEQYF. CDR3 in DNA: TGTGCCAGCAGCGGGAGGTCGTCCTACGAGCAGTACTTC.

The chain carries TRBV7-8 and TRBJ2-3; TRBD2 aligns across 7 bases. The V and J ends lost 4 bases and 0 bases, in that order; junction bases with no gene match: 13. This CDR3 region has 18 residues. The V gene's germline CDR1 is SGHVS and CDR2 FQNEAQ. CDR3 bases: TGTGCCAGCAGCTCGAGATTAAAGAGTAGCGGGAGCACAGATACGCAGTATTTT. This gives the protein CASSSRLKSSGSTDTQYF.

The rearrangement uses TRBV27 and TRBJ2-7; 7 nucleotides agree with TRBD1. CDR1 is MNHEY, CDR2 SMNVEV, per germline (reference sequence). J gave up 0 bases and V 6 bases, and 8 bases lay outside the gene matches. This CDR3 contains 15 residues. The CDR3 spells CASSEIGTASYEQYF. DNA for the CDR3: TGTGCCAGCAGCGAAATCGGGACAGCCTCCTACGAGCAGTACTTC.

This clone was picked up one time. The chain joins TRBV11-2 to TRBJ2-7; possible D gene TRBD2, 6 bases. Germline loops: CDR1 SGHAT, CDR2 FQNNGV. V was clipped by 6 bases and J by 0 bases, with 21 bases between them. The CDR3 totals 17 residues. This CDR3 reads CASSYHLQGLLSYEQYF. The CDR3, as DNA: TGTGCCAGCAGTTATCATCTCCAGGGACTCCTCTCCTACGAGCAGTACTTC.

The chain combines TRBV30 with TRBJ1-2; tentative D call: TRBD1 (5 bases). The V end was cut by 0 bases, the J end by 3 bases, with 8 bases between. Germline CDR1 GTSNPN, CDR2 SVGIG (reference sequence). The CDR3 sequence is 13 residues long. Here the CDR3 DNA reads TGTGCCTGGAGTGTAGGCAGGGACTATGGCTACACCTTC. Translation gives CAWSVGRDYGYTF.

V gene TRBV27 combines with J gene TRBJ2-7; 12 bases match TRBD1. The V segment lost 6 bases and the J segment 5 bases; nucleotides outside the gene matches: 2. Germline loops: CDR1 MNHEY, CDR2 SMNVEV (reference sequence). This CDR3 has 13 amino acids. For the CDR3, the DNA is TGTGCCAGCAGGGGGACAGGGGGCGACGAGCAGTACTTC. Protein product: CASRGTGGDEQYF.

This chain joins TRBV5-4 and TRBJ2-7, with no clear D. V was clipped by 0 bases and J by 0 bases, with 7 bases between them. The CDR3 has 14 residues. Looked up from germline, CDR1 is SGHNT and CDR2 is YYREEE (reference sequence). The CDR3 coding sequence is TGTGCCAGCAGCTTGGGTCCAGTCTCCTACGAGCAGTACTTC. This gives the protein CASSLGPVSYEQYF.

DNA for the CDR3: TGTGCCAGCAGTGTTAGGGGGCCAGCTTTCTTT. It encodes CASSVRGPAFF. The chain employs TRBV2 and TRBJ1-1; TRBD1 agrees at 7 bases. Germline CDR1 SNHLY, CDR2 FYNNEI. V shed 4 bases and J 10 bases; nucleotides not matched to a gene: 3. The CDR3 runs to 11 residues.

This chain joins TRBV6-4 and TRBJ2-2, with TRBD1 matching 7 bases. The CDR3 sequence is 14 residues long. The J segment lost 6 bases and the V segment lost 0 bases, leaving 1 base of the junction unmatched. Germline CDR1 and CDR2: MRHNA and SNTAGT. CDR3 sequence reads: CASSDSGQSGELFF. CDR3 nucleotides: TGTGCCAGCAGTGACTCGGGACAGTCCGGGGAGCTGTTTTTT.

J is TRBJ2-7 and V is TRBV5-1, with 12 nucleotides matching TRBD1. Germline V gene lookup returns CDR1 SGHRS and CDR2 YFSETQ. CDR3 length: 16 amino acids. V lost 4 bases, J lost 9 bases, and 14 bases stayed unmatched. This chain's CDR3 is CASSPNLGTGGAGQYF. DNA of the CDR3: TGCGCCAGCAGCCCCAATCTCGGGACAGGGGGCGCGGGGCAGTACTTC.

CDR3 region: CASSSLAGGPSYEQYF. The CDR3 DNA sequence: TGTGCCAGCAGCTCGCTAGCGGGAGGGCCCTCCTACGAGCAGTACTTC. The gene calls are TRBV11-2 and TRBJ2-7; 12 bases match TRBD2. Looked up from germline, CDR1 is SGHAT and CDR2 is FQNNGV. The CDR3 sequence is 16 residues long. With V trimmed by 4 bases and J by 0 bases, 4 bases remained unmatched.

Only one count was recorded for this clone. This chain joins TRBV11-2 and TRBJ2-7, with a possible D match to TRBD2 (5 bases). CDR1 is SGHAT and CDR2 is FQNNGV in the germline V gene. V was pared by 5 bases and J by 3 bases, with 17 bases between. The CDR3 is 15 amino acids. CDR3 sequence: CASSRDYPNYYEQYF. CDR3 DNA sequence: TGTGCCAGCAGCCGCGACTATCCTAACTACTACGAGCAGTACTTC.

The chain couples TRBV27 to TRBJ2-2, with 14 bases aligning to TRBD2. The CDR3 covers 17 residues. The germline gives CDR1 MNHEY, CDR2 SMNVEV (reference sequence). Trimming removed 3 bases from V and 5 bases from J; junction bases left unmatched: 5. The chain's CDR3 is CASSFPGLAGDTGELFF. For the CDR3, the DNA is TGTGCCAGCAGTTTTCCGGGACTAGCGGGAGATACCGGGGAGCTGTTTTTT.

The chain employs TRBV9 and TRBJ2-4; 10 bases are a match to TRBD1. In germline, CDR1 is SGDLS, CDR2 YYNGEE. This CDR3 region has 16 residues. The V segment lost 4 bases and the J segment 4 bases; nucleotides outside the gene matches: 8. CDR3 region: CASSPDRGGRKNIQYF. In nucleotides, the CDR3 is TGTGCCAGCAGCCCGGACAGGGGGGGAAGAAAAAACATTCAGTACTTC.

J is TRBJ2-4 and V is TRBV4-2; 8 nucleotides align to TRBD1. V lost 3 bases, J lost 5 bases, and 6 bases stayed unmatched. The CDR3 spans 15 residues. Germline CDR1 reads LGHNA; CDR2 reads YNFKEQ. The CDR3 loop reads CASSHPDRAENIQYF. The CDR3 DNA reads as TGTGCCAGCAGCCATCCGGACAGGGCGGAAAACATTCAGTACTTC.

V gene TRBV7-6 combines with J gene TRBJ2-5; 7 bases fit TRBD2. Germline V gene data show CDR1 as SGHVS and CDR2 as FNYEAQ. This CDR3 is 16 amino acids long. After removal of 5 bases from V and 4 bases from J, the junction contained 13 bases not matched to a gene. The CDR3 DNA sequence: TGTGCCAGCAGCCCCGGCGGGGCGGGAGTTGGAGAGACCCAGTACTTC. It codes for CASSPGGAGVGETQYF.

V and J are TRBV4-2 and TRBJ1-1; 8 bases line up with TRBD1. CDR1 and CDR2 from the germline V gene are LGHNA and YNFKEQ. The CDR3 runs 12 residues. Germline trimming cut 6 bases from V and 4 bases from J; bases unmatched to any gene: 1. CDR3 in DNA: TGTGCCAGCAGGACAGGGGCCACTGAAGCTTTCTTT. Protein sequence: CASRTGATEAFF.